These T cell receptor beta chains were read from a single sample in a study of regulatory T cells in long-lasting Graves disease. A single record per CDR3 protein comes from TCRdb applying MiXCR to the multiplex PCR reads. Of about 620,000 distinct CDR3 sequences listed, 15% to 20% are singletons. These records were also assigned to another study, of T cells in Graves' hyperthyroidism and ophthalmopathy.

The sample here was peripheral blood mononuclear cells (PBMCs), taken at new diagnosis, from a patient treated with antithyroid drugs. The receptors stem from a woman in her 30s with Graves disease. Each CDR3 is given with its conserved first and last residue. D genes are given only for firm matches. The size of a clone is reported for some rows only, either as once, few or many, or as a class for expanded clones.

cdr3_length	clone_size	v_call	d_call	j_call	cdr3_aa	cdr3_nt
14	.	TRBV2	.	TRBJ1-5	CASSVEWGNQPQHF	TGTGCCAGCAGTGTTGAGTGGGGTAATCAGCCCCAGCATTTT
19	few	TRBV15	TRBD2	TRBJ2-2	CATSRGGLAANLNTGELFF	TGTGCCACCAGCAGAGGGGGACTAGCGGCGAACCTGAACACCGGGGAGCTGTTTTTT
17	many	TRBV28	TRBD2	TRBJ2-1	CASSPILAGGRFNEQFF	TGTGCCAGCAGCCCGATACTAGCGGGAGGGCGGTTCAATGAGCAGTTCTTC
14	.	TRBV12-3/TRBV12-4	.	TRBJ1-1	CASNQDGLNTEAFF	TGTGCCAGCAACCAAGACGGATTGAACACTGAAGCTTTCTTT
13	many	TRBV28	.	TRBJ1-5	CASSRQVDQPQHF	TGTGCCAGCAGCCGACAGGTGGATCAGCCCCAGCATTTT
14	once	TRBV5-5	.	TRBJ2-5	CASSWDKGEETQYF	TGTGCCAGCAGCTGGGACAAGGGGGAAGAGACCCAGTACTTC
13	.	TRBV9	.	TRBJ1-4	CASSAMPEGKLFF	TGTGCCAGCAGCGCCATGCCGGAGGGGAAACTGTTTTTT
15	few	TRBV9	TRBD1	TRBJ1-1	CASSVGDSTGTEAFF	TGTGCCAGCAGCGTAGGGGACAGCACAGGAACTGAAGCTTTCTTT
11	few	TRBV6-1	.	TRBJ1-5	CASYSNQPQHF	TGTGCCAGCTATAGCAATCAGCCCCAGCATTTT
15	many	TRBV12-3/TRBV12-4	TRBD2	TRBJ2-4	CASSFGTSGTSGQYF	TGTGCCAGCAGTTTTGGGACTAGCGGGACGTCAGGCCAGTACTTC
15	.	TRBV30	TRBD1	TRBJ2-1	CAWSKTGQGAVEQFF	TGTGCCTGGAGCAAGACGGGACAGGGGGCTGTCGAGCAGTTCTTC
15	many	TRBV28	.	TRBJ1-1	CASFIGSGVITEAFF	TGTGCCAGCTTTATCGGATCAGGGGTGATCACTGAAGCTTTCTTT
13	.	TRBV20-1	.	TRBJ1-2	CSARDFSWNGYTF	TGCAGTGCTAGGGATTTCTCATGGAATGGCTACACCTTC
14	few	TRBV28	.	TRBJ2-1	CASRRGQRPLEQFF	TGTGCCAGCAGGCGGGGACAGCGGCCCTTGGAGCAGTTCTTC
15	.	TRBV6-4	.	TRBJ2-3	CASSEKAGVSDTQYF	TGTGCCAGCAGTGAGAAGGCAGGGGTTTCAGATACGCAGTATTTT
16	.	TRBV10-3	TRBD2	TRBJ2-3	CAISELGTRPTDTQYF	TGTGCCATCAGTGAGCTGGGGACTAGGCCCACAGATACGCAGTATTTT
15	few	TRBV20-1	TRBD1	TRBJ1-6	CSASELGQGWAPLHF	TGCAGTGCTAGTGAATTAGGACAGGGGTGGGCACCCCTCCACTTT